This passage covers 25 T cell receptor beta chains from one sample sequenced in a study of T-cell reconstitution after alpha-beta-depleted transplantation in children. Unique molecular identifiers were built into the TCRbeta library. Using its own MiXCR run on the PCR reads, TCRdb lists one record per CDR3 protein. The sample lists roughly 300,000 distinct CDR3 sequences, about a tenth occurring once. The input for sequencing was PBMCs from the stem cell graft donor, taken from the stem cell graft. The receptors shown here come from a human donor who donated a stem cell graft to a child with SCID.

For this clonotype: A much larger clone sits a single nucleotide away, making a read error possible. This sequence joins TRBV29-1 and TRBJ2-2; weak D call: TRBD1 (6 bases). The germline CDR1 and CDR2 sequences are SQVTM and ANQGSEA. The CDR3 runs to 15 residues. The CDR3 nucleotides read TGCAGCGTTTCCCAACCCCCCGGGGACACCGTGGAGCTGTTTTTT. It yields the protein CSVSQPPGDTVELFF.

The sample holds a few counts of this clonotype. The rearrangement joins TRBV7-2 to TRBJ2-3; D is uncertain. CDR3 length: 15 amino acids. Germline CDR1 reads SGHTA; CDR2 reads FQGNSA. The V end was cut by 5 bases, the J end by 2 bases, with 14 bases between. This CDR3 is CASSQLRSITDTQYF. CDR3 bases: TGTGCCAGCAGCCAGCTCCGGTCGATCACAGATACGCAGTATTTT. Combining the CDR3 with reference TRBV7-2 and TRBJ2-3 gives the whole variable domain GAGVSQSPSNKVTEKGKDVELRCDPISGHTALYWYRQSLGQGLEFLIYFQGNSAPDKSGLPSDRFSAERTGGSVSTLTIQRTQQEDSAVYLCASSQLRSITDTQYFGPGTRLTVL.

This clonotype was detected ten times or more. The V and J genes are TRBV15 and TRBJ1-5; maybe TRBD1 (5 bases). Between the trimmed V and J ends, which lost 5 bases and 4 bases, there was a span of 12 bases. Looked up from germline, CDR1 is LNHNV and CDR2 is YYDKDF (reference sequence). The CDR3 extends over 14 amino acids. CDR3: CATSFGGGNQPQHF. CDR3 in DNA: TGTGCCACCAGCTTCGGGGGAGGTAATCAGCCCCAGCATTTT. Filled out from reference TRBV15 and TRBJ1-5, the complete variable domain reads DAMVIQNPRYQVTQFGKPVTLSCSQTLNHNVMYWYQQKSSQAPKLLFHYYDKDFNNEADTPDNFQSRRPNTSFCFLDIRSPGLGDTAMYLCATSFGGGNQPQHFGDGTRLSIL.

The V call is TRBV6-1, the J call TRBJ2-7; tentatively, D is TRBD1 or TRBD2 (5 bases each). The CDR3 loop spans 15 amino acids. The germline CDR1 and CDR2 sequences are MNHNS and SASEGT. V lost 3 bases and J 3 bases, leaving 15 bases between the germline ends. CDR3 in DNA: TGTGCCAGCAGTGAGGCACCGGGACCCAACTACGAGCAGTACTTC. Translation: CASSEAPGPNYEQYF.

The chain couples TRBV7-2 to TRBJ2-2; possibly TRBD2 for D (5 bases). The CDR3 covers 15 residues. The V gene's germline CDR1 is SGHTA and CDR2 FQGNSA. Trimming cost V 4 bases and J 1 base, with 10 bases left between them. The CDR3: CASSSQTMNTGELFF. The DNA for the CDR3 is TGTGCCAGCAGCTCCCAGACTATGAACACCGGGGAGCTGTTTTTT.

This clonotype occurred a few times. The chain joins TRBV10-2 to TRBJ2-7; the match to TRBD1 covers 7 bases. The junction had 1 base not matched to a gene; V was cut back by 4 bases and J by 1 base. The CDR3 is made up of 13 amino acids. CDR1 is WSHSY and CDR2 is SAAADI in the germline V gene. CDR3: CASSGDSSYEQYF. The CDR3 region has the DNA TGCGCCAGCAGTGGGGACAGTTCCTACGAGCAGTACTTC.

J is TRBJ2-5 and V is TRBV7-6, with TRBD2 matching over 7 bases. With V trimmed by 7 bases and J by 5 bases, 7 bases remained unmatched. Per the germline V gene, CDR1 is SGHVS and CDR2 is FNYEAQ. The CDR3 runs to 13 residues. The CDR3 DNA reads as TGTGCCAGCACCCTGGGAGGGGTGGAGACCCAGTACTTC. Translation: CASTLGGVETQYF.

In this sample, this clonotype turned up many times. The chain links TRBV6-1 to TRBJ2-7; no clear D. There are 11 residues in the CDR3. Germline lookup yields CDR1 MNHNS and CDR2 SASEGT. Trimming removed 2 bases from V and 6 bases from J, with 5 bases in between. The CDR3 bases are TGTGCCAGCAGTGAAACGACCGAGCAGTACTTC. Encoded protein: CASSETTEQYF.

This clonotype showed up just a few times. V gene TRBV7-2 combines with J gene TRBJ2-7, with TRBD1 as a possible D gene (5 bases). CDR1 is SGHTA, CDR2 FQGNSA, per germline. Trimming removed 5 bases from V and 0 bases from J, with 17 bases in between. The CDR3 length is 16 residues. As DNA, the CDR3 is TGTGCCAGCAGCATCCGACAGAGAGCCCTCTCCTACGAGCAGTACTTC. This sequence encodes CASSIRQRALSYEQYF.

This clonotype occurred many times. V gene TRBV3-1 combines with J gene TRBJ2-1, with D perhaps matching TRBD2 (6 bases). The CDR3 loop spans 13 amino acids. Germline CDR1 is LGHDT and CDR2 is YNNKEL (reference sequence). The V end lost 1 base, the J end lost 6 bases, and 7 bases lay between the germline ends. The CDR3 sequence is CASSQGGGNEQFF. The CDR3 bases are TGTGCCAGCAGCCAAGGGGGAGGCAATGAGCAGTTCTTC.

V usage is TRBV5-8 and J usage is TRBJ1-5; 9 bases line up with TRBD1. Germline CDR1 is SGHTS and CDR2 is YDEGEE. CDR3 size: 15 residues. V lost 4 bases and J lost 6; bases outside the gene matches: 8. This CDR3 is CASSATGGLSQPQHF. The CDR3 region has the DNA TGTGCCAGCAGCGCCACAGGGGGCTTATCTCAGCCCCAGCATTTT. The full variable domain, rest sourced from reference TRBV5-8 and TRBJ1-5, is EAGVTQSPTHLIKTRGQQATLRCSPISGHTSVYWYQQALGLGLQFLLWYDEGEERNRGNFPPRFSGRQFPNYSSELNVNALELEDSALYLCASSATGGLSQPQHFGDGTRLSIL.

This clonotype turned up a few times. The chain uses TRBV7-9 and TRBJ2-3; 8 nucleotides line up with TRBD2. Trimming at V came to 5 bases and at J to 5 bases, leaving 9 bases not matched to a gene. This CDR3 has 15 amino acids. Per the germline V gene, CDR1 is SEHNR and CDR2 is FQNEAQ (reference sequence). This CDR3 is CASSRTGGLEDTQYF. CDR3 DNA sequence: TGTGCCAGCAGCCGCACGGGGGGGCTTGAAGATACGCAGTATTTT.

This clonotype occurred many times. The chain couples TRBV3-1 to TRBJ2-2; D uncertain. Looked up from germline, CDR1 is LGHDT and CDR2 is YNNKEL (reference sequence). V gave up 4 bases and J gave up 1 base, with 16 bases separating them. The CDR3 totals 17 residues. In DNA, the CDR3 is TGTGCCAGCAGCCGACGCGCCAACAGTCGGAACACCGGGGAGCTGTTTTTT. It encodes CASSRRANSRNTGELFF.

The chain joins TRBV5-1 to TRBJ2-3, with 7 bases identical to TRBD2. The CDR3 length is 12 residues. Germline V gene sequence: CDR1 SGHRS, CDR2 YFSETQ. V lost 1 base to trimming and J lost 9 bases; unmatched junction nucleotides: 2. The CDR3 is CASSLLRGTQYF. As DNA, the CDR3 is TGCGCCAGCAGCTTGTTGCGGGGGACGCAGTATTTT.

This chain connects TRBV6-1 to TRBJ2-5, with TRBD2 matching 15 bases. Germline loops: CDR1 MNHNS, CDR2 SASEGT. The junction had 16 bases not matched to a gene; V was cut back by 5 bases and J by 9 bases. There are 18 residues in the CDR3. In DNA form, the CDR3 reads TGTGCCAGCAGTAAGAGGACTAGCGGGGGGGCCGGAGAGAGAGCCCAGTACTTC. Protein: CASSKRTSGGAGERAQYF.

The chain combines TRBV5-1 with TRBJ2-3; tentative D call: TRBD1 (5 bases). The V and J ends lost 0 bases and 5 bases respectively, with 10 bases between them. Germline-derived CDR1 and CDR2 are SGHRS and YFSETQ. The length of the CDR3 is 14 residues. As DNA, the CDR3 is TGCGCCAGCAGCTTGGCCGTCAGGGAAGATACGCAGTATTTT. This sequence encodes CASSLAVREDTQYF.

This clonotype was recorded a few times. The CDR3 spells CASSEGGQGTNEQFF. The CDR3 DNA reads TGTGCCAGCAGCGAGGGGGGACAGGGTACGAATGAGCAGTTCTTC. The chain carries TRBV9 and TRBJ2-1, with TRBD1 matching over 9 bases. The germline V gene has CDR1 SGDLS and CDR2 YYNGEE. This CDR3 is built from 15 residues. V shed 3 bases and J 7 bases; nucleotides not matched to a gene: 8.

The table lists this clonotype with many counts. The chain joins TRBV5-6 to TRBJ1-2; TRBD1 aligns across 7 bases. The ends lost 3 bases at V and 6 bases at J; junction bases unmatched: 5. Germline CDR1 and CDR2: SGHDT and YYEEEE. This CDR3 has 13 amino acids. Here the CDR3 DNA reads TGTGCCAGCAGCTACAACAGGGGCCATGGCTACACCTTC. Its translation is CASSYNRGHGYTF.

This clonotype was detected a few times. The chain is built from TRBV27 and TRBJ1-5; D is unclear. Germline V gene sequence: CDR1 MNHEY, CDR2 SMNVEV (reference sequence). Between the trimmed V and J ends, which lost 5 bases and 6 bases, there was a span of 11 bases. This CDR3 is 13 amino acids long. CDR3 sequence: CASSPNGGQPQHF. The CDR3 region has the DNA TGTGCCAGCAGTCCCAACGGAGGTCAGCCCCAGCATTTT.

The chain recombines TRBV2 with TRBJ1-3; D is undetermined. The CDR3 contains 13 residues. V dropped 8 bases and J dropped 2 bases, with 10 bases sitting between them. The germline V gene encodes CDR1 SNHLY and CDR2 FYNNEI. CDR3 in DNA: TGTGCCAGCCGGGAGGCCACTGGAAACACCATATATTTT. Encoded protein: CASREATGNTIYF.

This clonotype was seen ten or more times. The chain has TRBV3-1 and TRBJ2-1; 12 nucleotides align to TRBD2. The CDR3 contains 15 residues. The ends lost 6 bases at V and 4 bases at J; junction bases unmatched: 4. CDR1 and CDR2 (germline): LGHDT, YNNKEL (reference sequence). CDR3 sequence (DNA): TGTGCCAGCAGTCCTAGCGGGGGGGAATACAATGAGCAGTTCTTC. Amino acid sequence: CASSPSGGEYNEQFF.

A few counts support this clonotype. This chain joins TRBV27 and TRBJ2-5; the D is unclear. The CDR3 consists of 14 residues. Per germline, CDR1 MNHEY and CDR2 SMNVEV (reference sequence). Trimming shortened V by 6 bases and J by 5 bases, and 16 bases separated the two germline ends. The CDR3 loop is CASSSPGRLETQYF. In DNA form, the CDR3 reads TGTGCCAGCAGCTCCCCCGGCAGGCTGGAGACCCAGTACTTC.

The chain is built from TRBV29-1 and TRBJ1-1; a weak D match, TRBD1 (6 bases). This CDR3 contains 17 residues. V was trimmed by 2 bases and J by 5 bases, leaving 24 bases between them. Germline V lookup: CDR1 SQVTM, CDR2 ANQGSEA. CDR3 protein: CSVERSGGGRGGTEAFF. The CDR3, as DNA: TGCAGCGTTGAAAGGTCGGGCGGTGGGAGGGGGGGAACTGAAGCTTTCTTT.

In nucleotides, the CDR3 is TGTGCCAGCTCACCACCGGACTGGCAAGAGACCCAGTACTTC. It encodes CASSPPDWQETQYF. The genes are TRBV18 and TRBJ2-5; possibly TRBD2 for D (5 bases). The CDR3 is made up of 14 amino acids. V lost 0 bases to trimming and J lost 2 bases, with 7 bases between them. Germline V gene lookup returns CDR1 KGHSH and CDR2 LQKENI. The full variable domain, rest sourced from reference TRBV18 and TRBJ2-5, is NAGVMQNPRHLVRRRGQEARLRCSPMKGHSHVYWYRQLPEEGLKFMVYLQKENIIDESGMPKERFSAEFPKEGPSILRIQQVVRGDSAAYFCASSPPDWQETQYFGPGTRLLVL.

This clonotype was detected ten times or more. This rearrangement joins TRBV27 to TRBJ2-1, with a weak D call TRBD2 (6 bases). With 7 bases removed from V and 0 bases from J, the gap between germline ends came to 10 bases. The CDR3 totals 14 residues. The germline CDR1 and CDR2 sequences are MNHEY and SMNVEV (reference sequence). The CDR3 nucleotides read TGTGCCAGCAACGGGGGAATCTCCTACAATGAGCAGTTCTTC. It yields the protein CASNGGISYNEQFF.